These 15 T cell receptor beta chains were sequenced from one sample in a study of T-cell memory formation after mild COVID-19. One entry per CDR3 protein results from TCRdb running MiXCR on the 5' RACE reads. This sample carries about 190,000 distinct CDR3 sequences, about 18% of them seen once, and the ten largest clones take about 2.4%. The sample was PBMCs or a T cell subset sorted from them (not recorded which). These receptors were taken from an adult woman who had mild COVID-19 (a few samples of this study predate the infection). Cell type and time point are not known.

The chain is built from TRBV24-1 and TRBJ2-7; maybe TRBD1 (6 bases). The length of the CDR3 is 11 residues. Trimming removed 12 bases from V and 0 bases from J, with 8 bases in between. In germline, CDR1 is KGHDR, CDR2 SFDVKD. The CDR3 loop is CAGQSSYEQYF. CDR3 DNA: TGTGCCGGACAGAGCTCCTACGAGCAGTACTTC.

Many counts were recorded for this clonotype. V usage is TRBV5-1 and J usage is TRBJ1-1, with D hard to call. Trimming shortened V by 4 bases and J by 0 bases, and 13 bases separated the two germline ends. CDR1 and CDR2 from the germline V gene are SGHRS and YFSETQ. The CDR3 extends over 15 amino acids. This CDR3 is CASSGSGVLNTEAFF. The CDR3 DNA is TGCGCCAGCAGCGGATCCGGGGTCCTGAACACTGAAGCTTTCTTT.

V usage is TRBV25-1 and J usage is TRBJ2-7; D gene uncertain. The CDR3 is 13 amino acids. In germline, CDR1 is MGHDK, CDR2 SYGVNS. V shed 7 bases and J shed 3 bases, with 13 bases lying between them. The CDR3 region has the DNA TGTGCCAGCACGTGGTACGGAAGCTACGAGCAGTACTTC. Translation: CASTWYGSYEQYF.

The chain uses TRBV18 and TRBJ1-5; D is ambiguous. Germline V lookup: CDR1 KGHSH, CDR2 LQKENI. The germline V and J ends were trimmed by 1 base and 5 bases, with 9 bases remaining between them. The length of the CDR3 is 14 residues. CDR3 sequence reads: CASSPRGSHQPQHF. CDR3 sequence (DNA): TGTGCCAGCTCACCACGGGGATCCCATCAGCCCCAGCATTTT.

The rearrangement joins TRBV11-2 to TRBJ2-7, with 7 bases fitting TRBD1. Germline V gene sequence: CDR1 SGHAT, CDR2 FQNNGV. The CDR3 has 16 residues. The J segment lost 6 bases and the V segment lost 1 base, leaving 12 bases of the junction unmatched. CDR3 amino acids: CASSLVTEFRDSEQYF. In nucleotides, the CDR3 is TGTGCCAGCAGCTTAGTTACAGAATTCCGGGACAGCGAGCAGTACTTC.

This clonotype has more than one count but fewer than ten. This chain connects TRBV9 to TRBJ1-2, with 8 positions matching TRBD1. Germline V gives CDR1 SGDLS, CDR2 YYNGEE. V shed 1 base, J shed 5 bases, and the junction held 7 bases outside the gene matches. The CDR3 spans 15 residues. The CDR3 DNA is TGTGCCAGCAGCGTATCTGGACAGGGTGTGTATGGCTACACCTTC. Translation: CASSVSGQGVYGYTF.

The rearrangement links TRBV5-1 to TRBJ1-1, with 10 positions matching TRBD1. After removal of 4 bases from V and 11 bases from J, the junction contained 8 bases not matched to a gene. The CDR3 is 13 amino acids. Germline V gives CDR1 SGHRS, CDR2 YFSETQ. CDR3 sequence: CASSQDRGMMAFF. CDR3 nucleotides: TGCGCCAGCAGCCAGGACAGGGGGATGATGGCTTTCTTT.

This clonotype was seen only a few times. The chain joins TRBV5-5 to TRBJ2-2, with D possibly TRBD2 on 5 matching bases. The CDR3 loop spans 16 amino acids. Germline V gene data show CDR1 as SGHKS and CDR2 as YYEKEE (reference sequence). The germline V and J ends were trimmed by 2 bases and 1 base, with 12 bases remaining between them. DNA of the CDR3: TGTGCCAGCAGCTTAAGGAGTGGGAGGAACACCGGGGAGCTGTTTTTT. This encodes CASSLRSGRNTGELFF.

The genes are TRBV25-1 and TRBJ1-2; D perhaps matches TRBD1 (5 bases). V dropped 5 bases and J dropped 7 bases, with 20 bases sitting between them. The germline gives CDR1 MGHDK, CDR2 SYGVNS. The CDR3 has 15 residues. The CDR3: CASSPPGNLGSGYTF. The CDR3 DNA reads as TGTGCCAGCAGTCCCCCAGGGAACCTCGGATCTGGCTACACCTTC.

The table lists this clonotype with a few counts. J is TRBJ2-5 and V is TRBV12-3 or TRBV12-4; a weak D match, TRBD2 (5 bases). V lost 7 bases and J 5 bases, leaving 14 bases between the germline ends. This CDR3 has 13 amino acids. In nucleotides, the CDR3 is TGTGCCAGCAAGGAGGACTCGCGGGAGACCCAGTACTTC. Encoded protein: CASKEDSRETQYF.

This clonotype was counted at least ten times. CDR3 residues: CASSPQGGSSYEQYF. CDR3 sequence (DNA): TGCGCCAGCAGCCCTCAGGGTGGGAGCTCCTACGAGCAGTACTTC. V and J are TRBV5-1 and TRBJ2-7, with D tentatively TRBD1 or TRBD2 (5 bases each). The CDR3 has 15 amino acids. The V end was cut by 4 bases, the J end by 0 bases, with 14 bases between. CDR1 is SGHRS and CDR2 is YFSETQ in the germline V gene.

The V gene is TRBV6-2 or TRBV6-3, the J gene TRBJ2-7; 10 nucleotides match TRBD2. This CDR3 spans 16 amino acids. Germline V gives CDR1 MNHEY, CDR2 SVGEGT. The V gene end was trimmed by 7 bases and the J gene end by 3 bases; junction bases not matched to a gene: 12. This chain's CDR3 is CASTRRAGGPNYEQYF. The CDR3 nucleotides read TGTGCCAGCACCCGACGAGCGGGAGGGCCCAACTACGAGCAGTACTTC.

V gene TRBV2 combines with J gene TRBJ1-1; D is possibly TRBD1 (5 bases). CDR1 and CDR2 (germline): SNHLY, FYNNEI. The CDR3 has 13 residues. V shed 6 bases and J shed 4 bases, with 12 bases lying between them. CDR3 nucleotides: TGTGCCAGCAGCTCCGGGGGTAGCACTGAAGCTTTCTTT. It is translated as CASSSGGSTEAFF.

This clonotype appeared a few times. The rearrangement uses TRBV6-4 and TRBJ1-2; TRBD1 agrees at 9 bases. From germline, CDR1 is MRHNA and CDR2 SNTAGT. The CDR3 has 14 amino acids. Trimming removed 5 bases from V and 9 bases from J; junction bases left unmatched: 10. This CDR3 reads CASSLYPGTGSYTF. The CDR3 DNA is TGTGCCAGCAGTTTATACCCCGGGACAGGGAGCTACACCTTC.

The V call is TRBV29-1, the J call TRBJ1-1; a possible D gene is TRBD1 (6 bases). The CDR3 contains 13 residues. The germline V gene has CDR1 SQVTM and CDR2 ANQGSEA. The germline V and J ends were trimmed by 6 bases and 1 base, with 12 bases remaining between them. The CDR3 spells CSVPGTTNTEAFF. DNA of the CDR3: TGCAGCGTGCCCGGGACAACGAACACTGAAGCTTTCTTT.